This T cell receptor (beta chain) was observed in a study of beta chain features in type 1 diabetes. The sequenced template was cDNA made from the entire isolated RNA. Sequencing was performed with immunoSEQ multiplex PCR; in TCRdb, only in-frame clones are kept and a portion is missing. The data hold 900,000 or so clones, with 17% observed a single time. Germline V gene data show CDR1 as SGHNT and CDR2 as YYREEE (reference sequence). V gave up 2 bases and J gave up 5 bases; unmatched junction bases: 7. The CDR3 runs 16 residues. Regarding the study as a whole: Type 1 diabetes patients had fewer VDJ junction insertions and more deletions.

Points on this clone: Its antigen is unidentified.

Each of the CD4+ naive, central memory, regulatory and stem cell-like memory populations was sorted via CD45RO/CCR7/CD25/CD127/CD95/CD27. The clonotype originates from a woman aged 18-30 years in good health. The sequencing sample was made of naive CD4+ T cells from blood. The rearrangement uses TRBV5-4 and TRBJ2-3, with 11 bases that match TRBD2. The CDR3 sequence is CASSFRLAGTVDTQYF. The CDR3 DNA reads TGTGCCAGCAGCTTTAGACTAGCGGGAACTGTAGATACGCAGTATTTT.